This T cell receptor (beta chain) was observed in a study of blood T cell repertoires in COVID-19. About the research overall: Sources were T cells, B-cell-depleted T cells, or PBMCs; the material itself was cDNA or gDNA.

Patients at the Seattle site were enrolled during active infection and followed longitudinally. Methods used by the authors: Amplification from reference gene primers served as the basis for estimated nucleated cell counts. Sequencing used immunoSEQ multiplex PCR; TCRdb keeps in-frame clones, though not all of them. V, J and clone size reflect that table, while D and trimming were determined from the DNA. The table lists about 150,000 clones, roughly 77% of them singletons. Turning to this clone: Sequence at one end of the junction differs from germline and may be a read error.

CDR3 length equals 13 residues. CDR1 is LGHDT and CDR2 is YNNKEL in the germline V gene (reference sequence). This chain links TRBV3-1 (or the pseudogene TRBV3-2) with TRBJ2-3; TRBD2 aligns across 12 bases. The specimen sequenced was peripheral blood. The receptor's source is a woman in her seventies with COVID-19, enrolled during active disease. Here the CDR3 DNA reads TGTGCCAGCAGCCAAGGACTAGCGGGGGACGTCCATTTT. Translated: CASSQGLAGDVHF.